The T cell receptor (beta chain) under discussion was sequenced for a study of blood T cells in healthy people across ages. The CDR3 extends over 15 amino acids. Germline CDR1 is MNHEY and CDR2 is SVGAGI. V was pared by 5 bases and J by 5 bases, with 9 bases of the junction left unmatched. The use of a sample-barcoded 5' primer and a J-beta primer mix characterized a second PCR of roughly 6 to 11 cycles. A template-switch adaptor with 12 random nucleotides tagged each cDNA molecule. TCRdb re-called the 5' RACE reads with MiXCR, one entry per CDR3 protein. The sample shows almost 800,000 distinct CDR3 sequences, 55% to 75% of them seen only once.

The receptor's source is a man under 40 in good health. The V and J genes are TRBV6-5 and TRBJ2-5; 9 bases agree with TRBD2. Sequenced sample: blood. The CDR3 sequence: CASSHSGGPGETQYF. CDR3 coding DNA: TGTGCCAGCAGTCACAGCGGGGGGCCGGGTGAGACCCAGTACTTC.